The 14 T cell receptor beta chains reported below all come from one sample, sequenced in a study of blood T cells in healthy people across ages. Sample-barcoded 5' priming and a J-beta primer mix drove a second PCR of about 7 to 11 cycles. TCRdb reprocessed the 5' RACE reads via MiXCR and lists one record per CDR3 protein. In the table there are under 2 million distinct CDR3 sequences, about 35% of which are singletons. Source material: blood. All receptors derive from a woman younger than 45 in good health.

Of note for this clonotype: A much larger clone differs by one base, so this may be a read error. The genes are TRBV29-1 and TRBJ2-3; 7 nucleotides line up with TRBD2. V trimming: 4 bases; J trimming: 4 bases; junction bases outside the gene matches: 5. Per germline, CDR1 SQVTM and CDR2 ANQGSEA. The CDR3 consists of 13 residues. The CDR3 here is CSVASGTPDTQYF. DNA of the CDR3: TGCAGCGTTGCTAGCGGAACCCCAGATACGCAGTATTTT.

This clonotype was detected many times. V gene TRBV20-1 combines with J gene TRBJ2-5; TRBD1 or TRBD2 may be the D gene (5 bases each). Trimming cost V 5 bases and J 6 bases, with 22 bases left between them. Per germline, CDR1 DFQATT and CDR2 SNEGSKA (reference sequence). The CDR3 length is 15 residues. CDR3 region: CSAEWMMGVRQTQYF. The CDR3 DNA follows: TGCAGTGCTGAGTGGATGATGGGGGTTAGGCAGACCCAGTACTTC.

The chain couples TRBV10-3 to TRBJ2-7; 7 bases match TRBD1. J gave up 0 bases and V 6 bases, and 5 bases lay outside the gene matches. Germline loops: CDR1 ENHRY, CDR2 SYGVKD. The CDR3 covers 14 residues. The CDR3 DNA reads TGTGCCATCAGAGAGACAGGGAGCTCCTACGAGCAGTACTTC. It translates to CAIRETGSSYEQYF.

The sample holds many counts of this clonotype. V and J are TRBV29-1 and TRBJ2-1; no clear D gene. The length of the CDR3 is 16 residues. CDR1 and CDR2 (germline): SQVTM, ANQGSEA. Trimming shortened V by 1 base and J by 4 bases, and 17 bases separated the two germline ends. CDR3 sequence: CSVEADQIHPYNEQFF. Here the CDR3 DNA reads TGCAGCGTTGAAGCAGACCAGATCCACCCTTACAATGAGCAGTTCTTC.

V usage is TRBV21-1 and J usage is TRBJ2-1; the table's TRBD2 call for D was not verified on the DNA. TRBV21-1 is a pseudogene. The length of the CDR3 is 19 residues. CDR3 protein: CASSKETPGGGPTYNEQFF. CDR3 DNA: TGTGCCAGCAGCAAAGAGACCCCCGGCGGGGGGCCCACCTACAATGAGCAGTTCTTC.

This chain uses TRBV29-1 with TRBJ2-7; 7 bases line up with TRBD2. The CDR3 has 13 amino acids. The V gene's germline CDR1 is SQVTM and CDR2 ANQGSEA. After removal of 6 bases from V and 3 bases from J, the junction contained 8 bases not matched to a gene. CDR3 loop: CSVQGGVDYEQYF. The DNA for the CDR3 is TGCAGCGTCCAGGGAGGGGTAGACTACGAGCAGTACTTC.

This chain's CDR3 is CASSQQLAGGNYEQYF. CDR3 in DNA: TGTGCCAGCAGCCAACAACTAGCGGGAGGCAACTACGAGCAGTACTTC. This chain joins TRBV7-8 and TRBJ2-7; the match to TRBD2 covers 12 bases. The CDR3 is made up of 16 amino acids. The V and J ends lost 5 bases and 3 bases, in that order; junction bases with no gene match: 8. Looked up from germline, CDR1 is SGHVS and CDR2 is FQNEAQ.

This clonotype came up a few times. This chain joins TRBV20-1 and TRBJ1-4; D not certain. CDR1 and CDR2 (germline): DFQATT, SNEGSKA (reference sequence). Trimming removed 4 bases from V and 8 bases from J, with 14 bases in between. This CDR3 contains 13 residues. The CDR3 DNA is TGCAGTGCTACCCCCTGGGGAGACGAAAAACTGTTTTTT. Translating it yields CSATPWGDEKLFF.

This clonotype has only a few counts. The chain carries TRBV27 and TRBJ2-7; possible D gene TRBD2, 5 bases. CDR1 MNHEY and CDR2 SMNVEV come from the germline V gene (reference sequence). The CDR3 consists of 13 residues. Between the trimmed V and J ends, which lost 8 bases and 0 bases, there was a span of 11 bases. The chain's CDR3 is CASARGISYEQYF. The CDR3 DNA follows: TGTGCCAGCGCCCGAGGGATCTCCTACGAGCAGTACTTC.

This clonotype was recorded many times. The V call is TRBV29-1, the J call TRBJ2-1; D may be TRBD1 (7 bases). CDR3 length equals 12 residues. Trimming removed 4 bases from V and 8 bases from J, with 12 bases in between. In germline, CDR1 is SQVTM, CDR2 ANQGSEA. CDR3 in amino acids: CSVGGGTDEQFF. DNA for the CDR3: TGCAGCGTTGGAGGAGGGACAGATGAGCAGTTCTTC.

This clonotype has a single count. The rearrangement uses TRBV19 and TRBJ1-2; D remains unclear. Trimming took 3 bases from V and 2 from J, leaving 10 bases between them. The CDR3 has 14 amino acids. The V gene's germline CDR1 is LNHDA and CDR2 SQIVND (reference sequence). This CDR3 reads CASSINDKNYGYTF. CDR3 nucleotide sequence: TGTGCCAGTAGTATTAACGACAAGAACTATGGCTACACCTTC.

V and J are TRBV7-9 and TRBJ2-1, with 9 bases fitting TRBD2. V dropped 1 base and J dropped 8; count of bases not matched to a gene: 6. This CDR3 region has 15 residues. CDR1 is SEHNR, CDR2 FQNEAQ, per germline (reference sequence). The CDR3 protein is CASSLGASGVDEQFF. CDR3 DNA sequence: TGTGCCAGCAGCTTAGGGGCTAGCGGGGTTGATGAGCAGTTCTTC.

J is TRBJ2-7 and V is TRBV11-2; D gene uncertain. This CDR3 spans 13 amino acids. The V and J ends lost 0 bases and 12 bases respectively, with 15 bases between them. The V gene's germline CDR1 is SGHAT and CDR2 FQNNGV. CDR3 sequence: CASSLDLTVVLYF. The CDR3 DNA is TGTGCCAGCAGCTTAGATCTAACTGTGGTCTTGTACTTC. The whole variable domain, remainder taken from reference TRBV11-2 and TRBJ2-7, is EAGVAQSPRYKIIEKRQSVAFWCNPISGHATLYWYQQILGQGPKLLIQFQNNGVVDDSQLPKDRFSAERLKGVDSTLKIQPAKLEDSAVYLCASSLDLTVVLYFGPGTRLTVT.

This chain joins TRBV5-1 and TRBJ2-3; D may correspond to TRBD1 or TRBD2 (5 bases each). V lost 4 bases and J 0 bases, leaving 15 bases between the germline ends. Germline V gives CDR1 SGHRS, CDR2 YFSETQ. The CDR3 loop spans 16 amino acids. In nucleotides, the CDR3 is TGCGCCAGCAGCCCTGGGACGGACCTTAGCACAGATACGCAGTATTTT. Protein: CASSPGTDLSTDTQYF.